The rows below give T cell receptor beta chains drawn from one sample of a study of blood T cell repertoires in COVID-19. Measured with immunoSEQ multiplex PCR; TCRdb has only the in-frame clones, and not every one. The sample comprises 150,000 to 200,000 clones, approximately 75% of which are singletons, and approximately 11% rests with the top ten. Sequencing was carried out using peripheral blood. The receptors derive from a human donor in a cohort sampled during active COVID-19. CDR3s include the opening cysteine and the closing phenylalanine or tryptophan. A D gene is named only where the DNA matches it firmly. Where a row states a size, it is once, few, many or the class of an expanded clone; other rows omit it.

V	J	size	D	DNA	CDR3
TRBV10-3	TRBJ2-7	-	TRBD2	TGTGCCATCAGTGGGGGACTAGCGGGGGGAAGTTTCAACGAGCAGTACTTC	CAISGGLAGGSFNEQYF
TRBV28	TRBJ2-7	-	TRBD2	TGTGCCAGCAGACCTCTAGCGGGGGCCTCCTACGAGCAGTACTTC	CASRPLAGASYEQYF
TRBV2	TRBJ2-4	-	-	TGTGCCAGCAGCCAACAACAATGGGGGGACATTCAGTACTTC	CASSQQQWGDIQYF
TRBV6-5	TRBJ1-1	-	-	TGTGCCAGCAGTTATCGTCGGGAAGCTGAAGCTTTCTTT	CASSYRREAEAFF
TRBV7-8	TRBJ2-7	-	-	TGTGCCAGCAGGAATAGGCGGCCGGGCGGGTACGAGCAGTACTTC	CASRNRRPGGYEQYF
TRBV7-9	TRBJ2-4	-	TRBD2	TGTGCCAGCAGCCTGCGGGGGGCTGGGGACATTCAGTACTTC	CASSLRGAGDIQYF
TRBV15	TRBJ2-7	-	TRBD2	TGTGCCACCAGCACCCCGTTGGGGGGGTCCTCCTACGAGCAGTACTTC	CATSTPLGGSSYEQYF
TRBV6-5	TRBJ2-7	-	-	TGTGCCAGCAGTTTACGTTTGAGCTCCTACGAGCAGTACTTC	CASSLRLSSYEQYF
TRBV6-5	TRBJ2-3	-	-	TGTGCCAGCAGGACACGCACAGATACGCAGTATTTT	CASRTRTDTQYF
TRBV7-8	TRBJ2-2	-	TRBD2	TGTGCCAGCAGCTGGGGGACTAGCGGGAGTTCATGGCCCGGGGAGCTGTTTTTT	CASSWGTSGSSWPGELFF
TRBV6-5	TRBJ2-1	-	TRBD1	TGTGCCAGCAGAATGACAGGGGGCAATGAGCAGTTCTTC	CASRMTGGNEQFF
TRBV5-1	TRBJ2-1	-	TRBD2	TGCGCCAGCAGCCTCGGGACTAGCGGGGGATCGAATGAGCAGTTCTTC	CASSLGTSGGSNEQFF
TRBV4-3	TRBJ2-7	-	TRBD2	TGCGCCAGCAGCCAGGGACCGATAGCGGGGGGTACCTACGAGCAGTACTTC	CASSQGPIAGGTYEQYF
TRBV5-1	TRBJ2-7	-	-	TGCGCCAGCAGCTCCGGAGGGTTGAAGGAGCAGTACTTC	CASSSGGLKEQYF
TRBV2	TRBJ1-2	-	-	TGTGCCAGCAGTAGACAGTTACCCTATGGCTACACCTTC	CASSRQLPYGYTF
TRBV6-5	TRBJ2-7	-	-	TGTGCCAGCAGCCCCACGGACAAGCTCACCTACGAGCAGTACTTC	CASSPTDKLTYEQYF
TRBV6-5	TRBJ2-7	-	TRBD1	TGTGCCTGCGGGACAGGGAGATACGAGCAGTACTTC	CACGTGRYEQYF
TRBV7-3	TRBJ2-1	-	TRBD2	TGTGCCAGCAGTTTGCTAGCGGACACTTACAATGAGCAGTTCTTC	CASSLLADTYNEQFF
TRBV7-6	TRBJ2-7	-	-	TGTGCCAGCAGGGTCTCGGTCTCGGAGGTTGACGAGCAGTACTTC	CASRVSVSEVDEQYF
TRBV9	TRBJ2-5	-	TRBD2	TGTGCCAGCAGCGTAGGACCTAGCGGGCGAGAGACCCAGTACTTC	CASSVGPSGRETQYF
TRBV7-8	TRBJ1-3	-	-	TGTGCCAGCAGCCCGGACCCAGGACACTCTGGAAACACCATATATTTT	CASSPDPGHSGNTIYF
TRBV28	TRBJ1-2	-	TRBD1	TGTGCCAGCAGTTCGCGCCGGGACAGGTGGGGGGGGGAGTATGGCTACACCTTC	CASSSRRDRWGGEYGYTF
TRBV28	TRBJ2-7	-	TRBD1	TGTGCCAGCGGCGGAGACAGGGAGAGGTGGGAGCAGTACTTC	CASGGDRERWEQYF
TRBV7-7	TRBJ2-7	few	TRBD1	TGTGCCAGCAGCCCAACGGACAGGGGCTACGAGCAGTACTTC	CASSPTDRGYEQYF
TRBV7-3	TRBJ2-3	-	-	TGTGCCAGCAGCTTATCGGCGCGGAGAGATACGCAGTATTTT	CASSLSARRDTQYF
TRBV19	TRBJ1-2	-	TRBD1	TGTGCCAGTAGTGCCTCAACAGGGGGAAACTATGGCTACACCTTC	CASSASTGGNYGYTF
TRBV7-2	TRBJ1-6	-	-	TGTGCCAGCAGCTCGTTAACAGTCCAGGGGTGGGATTCACCCCTCCACTTT	CASSSLTVQGWDSPLHF
TRBV9	TRBJ1-2	-	TRBD1	TGTGCCAGCAGCTCAACAGGGGGTATCTATGGCTACACCTTC	CASSSTGGIYGYTF
TRBV6-5	TRBJ1-1	-	-	TGTGCCAGCCAAGGGGCGATATTGAACACTGAAGCTTTCTTT	CASQGAILNTEAFF
TRBV25-1	TRBJ2-3	few	-	TGTGCCAGCAGTGTGTCCGGCACAGATACGCAGTATTTT	CASSVSGTDTQYF
TRBV2	TRBJ2-7	-	-	TGTGCCAGCAGGAGGGACACCTCCTACGAGCAGTACTTC	CASRRDTSYEQYF
TRBV7-2	TRBJ1-3	many	-	TGTGCCAGCAGCGGTCGGGGGGGAACGTTCTCTGGAAACACCATATATTTT	CASSGRGGTFSGNTIYF
TRBV4-3	TRBJ2-7	-	-	TGCGCCAGCAGCCTGGACACCGGCTCCTACGAGCAGTACTTC	CASSLDTGSYEQYF
TRBV10-2	TRBJ2-2	-	TRBD1	TGCGCCAGCTCTAGGGGGCTGGGGGAGCTGTTTTTT	CASSRGLGELFF
TRBV7-8	TRBJ1-2	-	-	TGTGCCAGCAGCTTAGGCATACCGGGTGGCTACACCTTC	CASSLGIPGGYTF
TRBV6-1	TRBJ1-5	-	-	TGTGCCAGCAGTGAGACCGGGGGGCCCCAGCATTTT	CASSETGGPQHF
TRBV5-6	TRBJ2-7	once	-	TGTGCCAGCAGCTTGCTTTCGCTCGCGGGGGCCGCCTACGAGCAGTACTTC	CASSLLSLAGAAYEQYF
TRBV29-1	TRBJ2-3	-	TRBD2	TGCAGCGTTCGGTCTAGCGGGAGTAGAACAGATACGCAGTATTTT	CSVRSSGSRTDTQYF
TRBV28	TRBJ1-1	-	TRBD1	TGTGCCAGCAGTCAAGACAGGGGGCGGAGTACTGAAGCTTTCTTT	CASSQDRGRSTEAFF
TRBV14	TRBJ2-7	-	-	TGTGCCAGCAGCCCCTTCGGACAGGGAGGGGAGCAGTACTTC	CASSPFGQGGEQYF
TRBV7-8	TRBJ2-1	once	TRBD2	TGTGCCAGCAGCTTAGGGACTAGTGCCTACAATGAGCAGTTCTTC	CASSLGTSAYNEQFF
TRBV19	TRBJ2-4	once	TRBD2	TGTGCCAGTAGTAGGGGAGGGGTCGAAAACATTCAGTACTTC	CASSRGGVENIQYF
TRBV6-5	TRBJ1-2	-	TRBD1	TGTGCCAGCAGTTACTCGACTCTTGGACAGGGGGAAGGCTACACCTTC	CASSYSTLGQGEGYTF
TRBV5-5	TRBJ2-7	-	TRBD2	TGTGCCAGCAGCCCCCCGGGAGGGTACGACGAGCAGTACTTC	CASSPPGGYDEQYF
TRBV4-3	TRBJ2-2	once	-	TGCGCCAGCAGCCAAACGAGGGCCGGGGAGCTGTTTTTT	CASSQTRAGELFF
TRBV18	TRBJ1-1	-	TRBD1	TGTGCCAGCGCGACAGGGGTTGACACTGAAGCTTTCTTT	CASATGVDTEAFF
TRBV6-5	TRBJ1-2	-	TRBD1	TGTGCCAGCAGTTACTCATCTCAGGGGGCGCGTGGCTACACCTTC	CASSYSSQGARGYTF
TRBV6-5	TRBJ2-7	-	TRBD2	TGTGCCAGCAGGGTTCGGCTAGCGGGAGACGAGCAGTACTTC	CASRVRLAGDEQYF
TRBV19	TRBJ2-2	few	TRBD1	TGTGCCAGTACCCTCGGGACAGGGGGAATCGGGGAGCTGTTTTTT	CASTLGTGGIGELFF
TRBV5-6	TRBJ1-5	-	TRBD1	TGTGCCAGCAGCTTGGGGACAGGTCTCCGGGCCCAGCATTTT	CASSLGTGLRAQHF
TRBV7-8	TRBJ1-5	few	-	TGTGCCAGCAGCCCCCATTGGGCCCTTAATAGCAATCAGCCCCAGCATTTT	CASSPHWALNSNQPQHF
TRBV28	TRBJ1-2	-	TRBD1	TGTGCCAGCAGTTTACTTGACAGGGGCAGGTATGGCTACACCTTC	CASSLLDRGRYGYTF
TRBV20-1	TRBJ1-1	-	-	TGCAGTGCTATACGGGGTACTGAAGCTTTCTTT	CSAIRGTEAFF
TRBV18	TRBJ2-7	-	TRBD2	TGTGCCAGCTCACCGCGGACCCGGCGGGAGGACGAGCAGTACTTC	CASSPRTRREDEQYF
TRBV18	TRBJ2-5	-	-	TGTGCCAGCTCCCCCTCGGGGGTATCGGAGACCCAGTACTTC	CASSPSGVSETQYF
TRBV2	TRBJ2-3	-	-	TGTGCCAGCAGTGCCGGACAGCTCACAGATACGCAGTATTTT	CASSAGQLTDTQYF
TRBV9	TRBJ1-2	-	-	TGTGCCAGCAGCGTTGAGGATGTTTATGGCTACACCTTC	CASSVEDVYGYTF
TRBV28	TRBJ2-3	-	-	TGTGCCAGCAGTTCGATGCAGGGGCTGGTGGAGGATACGCAGTATTTT	CASSSMQGLVEDTQYF
TRBV19	TRBJ2-2	-	-	TGTGCCAGTAGTATGATAGGGGGAACCGGGGAGCTGTTTTTT	CASSMIGGTGELFF